The rows below give T cell receptor beta chains drawn from one sample of a study of OX40 agonist ivuxolimab in advanced cancers. Sequencing used immunoSEQ multiplex PCR; TCRdb keeps in-frame clones, though not all of them. This table holds about 100,000 clones, around 91% found once. The starting material was CD4+ or CD8+ T cells sorted from blood, obtained in a trial of the OX40 agonist ivuxolimab. These receptors were obtained from an adult with an advanced solid tumor such as melanoma, head and neck, liver or kidney cancer. Both conserved end residues are part of each CDR3. A D gene is named only where the DNA matches it firmly. Size is omitted from some rows. Given values are once, few, many or a class for expanded clones.

v_gene	j_gene	abundance	d_gene	CDR3nt	CDR3aa
TRBV6-6	TRBJ2-5	.	.	TGTGCCAGCAGTTACTCAAGAGGGTCGGGCGAGACCCAGTACTTC	CASSYSRGSGETQYF
TRBV19	TRBJ2-3	once	.	TGTGCCACCTGCCCCTCTCTCGTCCCAGATACGCAGTATTTT	CATCPSLVPDTQYF
TRBV4-1	TRBJ2-7	.	.	TGCGCCAGCAGCCACCCGAATGGGGGGTACGAGCAGTACTTC	CASSHPNGGYEQYF
TRBV11-1	TRBJ2-1	.	TRBD2	TGTGCCAGCAGCCCACGGACTAGCGGGAGTAATGAGCAGTTCTTC	CASSPRTSGSNEQFF
TRBV9	TRBJ2-7	once	.	TGTGCCAGCAGCAAAGTAAGGCTCTACGAGCAGTACTTC	CASSKVRLYEQYF
TRBV21-1	TRBJ2-1	.	.	TGTGCCAGGGGACAGGGGAGTAGTGAGCAGTTCTTC	CARGQGSSEQFF
TRBV5-1	TRBJ1-3	.	.	TGCGCCAGCAGCTTGGCCCGGGGATCTGGAAACACCATATATTTT	CASSLARGSGNTIYF
TRBV7-3	TRBJ1-1	.	.	TGTGCCAGCAGCTTTACGGCGGACGGTGAAGCTTTCTTT	CASSFTADGEAFF
TRBV27	TRBJ1-6	.	.	TGTGCCAGCAGTTTATCGATCTTACAGGCAGCGCCCCTCCACTTT	CASSLSILQAAPLHF
TRBV9	TRBJ1-5	few	.	TGTGCCAGCAGCGTTGGAAATCAGCCCCAGCATTTT	CASSVGNQPQHF
TRBV6-5	TRBJ1-2	.	.	TGTGCCAGCAGTTACTCCGGCAGGGTGCACACCTTC	CASSYSGRVHTF
TRBV11-2	TRBJ2-3	once	.	TGTGCCAGCAGCTCCTCAGTGGTAATGGCAGATACGCAGTATTTT	CASSSSVVMADTQYF
TRBV7-3	TRBJ2-1	.	.	TGTGCCAGCAGCTCGCTCTACAATGAGCAGTTCTTC	CASSSLYNEQFF
TRBV9	TRBJ2-3	.	.	TGTGCCAGCAGCGTTGCCGGGGACCCCACAGATACGCAGTATTTT	CASSVAGDPTDTQYF
TRBV7-2	TRBJ2-3	.	.	TGTGCCAGCAGCCCACTTGGACCGGCAGATACGCAGTATTTT	CASSPLGPADTQYF
TRBV29-1	TRBJ2-5	.	.	TGCAGCGTTGGAGCAGAGACCCAGTACTTC	CSVGAETQYF
TRBV6-1	TRBJ1-2	.	.	TGTGCCAGCAGTGAATCAATAAAACGACTCTATGGCTACACCTTC	CASSESIKRLYGYTF
TRBV30	TRBJ2-7	.	TRBD1	TGTGCCTGGCGCAAGGGGACAGGGTCCTCCCCTGGGCCCTACGAGCAGTACTTC	CAWRKGTGSSPGPYEQYF
TRBV19	TRBJ2-1	.	.	TGTGCCAGTAGCCCCCCGGGCAGGGATTCCTACAATGAGCAGTTCTTC	CASSPPGRDSYNEQFF
TRBV15	TRBJ2-2	.	.	TGTGCCACCAGCAGAGATGGCAGGGGGGCGACCGGGGAGCTGTTTTTT	CATSRDGRGATGELFF
TRBV19	TRBJ1-5	.	TRBD1	TGTGCCAGCACTCCCGGGACAGGGAGCCAGCCCCAGCATTTT	CASTPGTGSQPQHF
TRBV6-1	TRBJ1-5	.	TRBD1	TGTGCCAGCAGTGAAAGGGGTAGGACAGGGGGCCTCGGCAATCAGCCCCAGCATTTT	CASSERGRTGGLGNQPQHF
TRBV18	TRBJ2-3	.	.	TGTGCCAGCTCCGCCTCCCGGGATACGCAGTATTTT	CASSASRDTQYF
TRBV28	TRBJ1-1	.	TRBD1	TGTGCCAGCAGGACAACCGGGACAGGCACCCTGAACACTGAAGCTTTCTTT	CASRTTGTGTLNTEAFF
TRBV27	TRBJ2-1	once	TRBD1	TGTGCCAGCAGTGGGGGGACAGGGCTGGGTGAGCAGTTCTTC	CASSGGTGLGEQFF
TRBV6-5	TRBJ1-3	.	.	TGTGCCAGCAGTCGCCGACAGATCTCTGGAAACACCATATATTTT	CASSRRQISGNTIYF
TRBV6-1	TRBJ1-1	.	.	TGTGCCAGCAACATCGGGGGAACGAACACTGAAGCTTTCTTT	CASNIGGTNTEAFF
TRBV19	TRBJ1-2	.	.	TGTGCCAGTAGTAAGGGTCTTGGCTATGGCTACACCTTC	CASSKGLGYGYTF
TRBV11-1	TRBJ2-7	once	.	TGTGCCAGCAGCTTAGACTATTCGGTGTCAGCCATCTACGAGCAGTACTTC	CASSLDYSVSAIYEQYF
TRBV30	TRBJ1-1	.	.	TGTGCCTATGGACACTGGAACACTGAAGCTTTCTTT	CAYGHWNTEAFF
TRBV5-1	TRBJ1-2	.	.	TGCGCCAGCAGCTTGGCCCCGGGAAGGATAGATGGCTACACCTTC	CASSLAPGRIDGYTF
TRBV7-6	TRBJ1-3	.	.	TGTGCCAGCAGCTCTTCCTCCTCTGGAAACACCATATATTTT	CASSSSSSGNTIYF
TRBV5-1	TRBJ2-5	.	.	TGCGCCAGCAGCCGAGGGACACTGCAAGAGACCCAGTACTTC	CASSRGTLQETQYF
TRBV11-3	TRBJ2-1	.	TRBD2	TGTGCCAGCAGCTTAGCAGGCGGGAGGGCCGTGAATGAGCAGTTCTTC	CASSLAGGRAVNEQFF
TRBV7-6	TRBJ2-7	.	.	TGTGCCAGCAGCTTAACGGGAGACGGAGACTACGAGCAGTACTTC	CASSLTGDGDYEQYF
TRBV11-2	TRBJ1-1	.	.	TGTGCCAGCAGCTTAGGGGGACGGAACACTGAAGCTTTCTTT	CASSLGGRNTEAFF
TRBV5-4	TRBJ1-1	.	.	TGTGCCAGCAGCTTCCCAGGGGACACTGAAGCTTTCTTT	CASSFPGDTEAFF
TRBV19	TRBJ2-1	.	.	TGTGCCAGTAGTAGGTCCAGGTACAATGAGCAGTTCTTC	CASSRSRYNEQFF
TRBV28	TRBJ2-4	.	TRBD1	TGTGCCAGCAGTCTCCTGCCCGGGACAGGGATCATTCAGTACTTC	CASSLLPGTGIIQYF
TRBV10-3	TRBJ1-3	.	.	TGTGCCATCAGTGGAGGGGGAGCTGGAAACACCATATATTTT	CAISGGGAGNTIYF
TRBV6-6	TRBJ2-7	once	TRBD1	TGTGCCAGCGGCCGGGACAGATTCTCCTACGAGCAGTACTTC	CASGRDRFSYEQYF
TRBV5-1	TRBJ1-3	.	TRBD1	TGCGCCAGCAGCGATACAGGGGGCCCTGGAAACACCATATATTTT	CASSDTGGPGNTIYF
TRBV15	TRBJ1-4	.	.	TGTGCCACCAGCAGAGATAGGCAGGGGCTGGGTGAAAAACTGTTTTTT	CATSRDRQGLGEKLFF
TRBV5-1	TRBJ1-2	.	.	TGCGCCAGCAGCCCCATGGCCGGGAGTGGCTACACCTTC	CASSPMAGSGYTF
TRBV19	TRBJ2-1	.	TRBD1	TGTGCCAGTAACCCGACAGGGGGTCGGGGTGAGCAGTTCTTC	CASNPTGGRGEQFF
TRBV5-1	TRBJ2-3	.	.	TGCGCCAGCAGCTTGGCCCGGGACTCCCCAGGGACAGATACGCAGTATTTT	CASSLARDSPGTDTQYF
TRBV19	TRBJ1-1	.	TRBD1	TGTGCCAGTACACAGGGGACCTATAGGAACACTGAAGCTTTCTTT	CASTQGTYRNTEAFF
TRBV27	TRBJ1-5	.	.	TGTGCCAGCAGTTTAGGGAGTGATGGACAGTTTAGCAATCAGCCCCAGCATTTT	CASSLGSDGQFSNQPQHF
TRBV2	TRBJ1-2	few	.	TGTGCCAGCAGTGCAGCTTCACAGGGTCGCGGCTACACCTTC	CASSAASQGRGYTF
TRBV28	TRBJ1-4	.	.	TGTGCCAGCGAGGACGGTGGGGAAAAACTGTTTTTT	CASEDGGEKLFF